This TCR beta chain was profiled in a study of blood T cell repertoires in COVID-19 (dated by TCRdb to between 2020 and 2021). Describing the broader study: The collaborator samples originated in the United States, Italy and Spain and spanned the acute and convalescent phases of COVID-19. Nearly every sample came with metadata listing a de-identified subject ID, COVID-19 status, age in years and sex. HLA class I and class II types, where available, came from metadata supplied by the sample provider rather than from assay-based typing. The repertoires were released in a freely available public database meant as a resource for research on the immune response to SARS-CoV-2. The dataset comprised deeply sampled blood TCRbeta repertoires from subjects exposed to, actively infected with, or recovered from COVID-19. The prospective study material was composed of cDNA or gDNA derived from T cells, B-cell-depleted T cells, or PBMCs. The samples were drawn from the first 160 participants of the ongoing ImmuneRACE study and from 1,254 subjects provided by 6 global collaborators. Here is what the overall study found, with its caveats: Clinical and demographic metadata were provided uncurated, with the amount varying by source and participant.

TCRbeta CDR3 regions were amplified from genomic DNA by means of the immunoSEQ Assay, a bias-controlled multiplex PCR. On the authors' methods: The number of nucleated cells in each sample was estimated by amplification of reference gene primers within the assay. To quantify the absolute abundance of each unique TCRbeta CDR3 rearrangement, sequence reads were collapsed and filtered. For each sample, productive Simpson clonality was calculated by taking the square root of Simpson's diversity index across productive rearrangements. In TCRdb, the immuneACCESS table is reduced to in-frame sequences with V and J assigned. These tables do not hold every clone; where another copy was compared, an unresolved V gene accounts for under half, and the others remain unexplained. Clonal size and the V and J genes are those of that table, whereas D and trimming came from the DNA. A total of roughly 150,000 clones appear in this sample, less than 90% of them only once. The biggest ten clones account for approximately 4% of the sample.

Each collaborating institution followed its own protocols to collect whole blood in K2EDTA tubes. For TCRbeta analysis, collaborator samples were shipped as frozen whole blood, as isolated PBMCs, or as DNA extracted from either sample type. The CDR3 goes from the cysteine to the phenylalanine over 16 residues. Only CDR3 DNA remains: 48 bases, in frame from the first base. Taken from the germline V gene, the CDR1 and CDR2 loops are SGHVS and FQNEAQ. V loses 1 base, J loses 9 bases, and the germline ends lie 16 bases apart. Concerning this clone: The clone's antigen remains unknown. No qualities accompany the bases; no much larger clone lies one base away.

This receptor was taken from a woman in her sixties or seventies with acute or convalescent COVID-19. What was sequenced was peripheral blood. The V gene is TRBV7-8 and the J gene is TRBJ1-6; tentative D gene TRBD1, with 5 bases matching. Read as DNA, the sequence is TGTGCCAGCAGCTTAGATCCGGCAGGGATCGGTTCACCCCTCCACTTT. This gives the protein CASSLDPAGIGSPLHF.